This entry lists 26 T cell receptor beta chains sequenced from one sample in a study of T-cell memory formation after mild COVID-19. TCRdb re-analysed the 5' RACE reads in MiXCR, keeping a single row per CDR3 protein. The repertoire holds under 250,000 distinct CDR3 sequences, with around 10% as singletons. The sequencing input was PBMCs or a T cell subset sorted from them (not recorded which). The receptors come from a young man who had mild COVID-19 (a few samples of this study predate the infection). Cell type and time point are not known.

This clonotype has more than one count but fewer than ten. The chain joins TRBV5-5 to TRBJ2-3; 13 bases map to TRBD2. The ends lost 4 bases at V and 4 bases at J; junction bases unmatched: 6. The CDR3 length is 16 residues. Germline CDR1 reads SGHKS; CDR2 reads YYEKEE (reference sequence). The CDR3 bases are TGTGCCAGCAGCCTAGGACTAGCGGGGGCCGCAGATACGCAGTATTTT. Its translation: CASSLGLAGAADTQYF.

This clonotype showed up just a few times. V gene TRBV7-3 combines with J gene TRBJ2-1; tentative D call: TRBD2 (6 bases). V was cut by 5 bases and J by 8 bases, with 16 bases left in between. This CDR3 contains 14 residues. Germline-derived CDR1 and CDR2 are SGHTA and FQGTGA. In DNA, the CDR3 is TGTGCCAGCAGCCCGGGACTTGGTTTTCATGAGCAGTTCTTC. Its translation: CASSPGLGFHEQFF.

The CDR3 loop reads CSARSNRGTQYF. The CDR3 DNA reads as TGCAGTGCTAGATCAAACCGGGGGACCCAGTACTTC. This chain connects TRBV20-1 to TRBJ2-5; weak D call: TRBD2 (5 bases). The germline gives CDR1 DFQATT, CDR2 SNEGSKA (reference sequence). V lost 2 bases and J lost 7, with 11 bases in between. This CDR3 contains 12 residues.

J is TRBJ2-3 and V is TRBV5-1, with 10 bases fitting TRBD1. Germline assignment: CDR1 SGHRS and CDR2 YFSETQ. The CDR3 has 14 amino acids. V gave up 0 bases and J gave up 6 bases; unmatched junction bases: 1. This CDR3 is CASSLEDRGDTQYF. CDR3 nucleotides: TGCGCCAGCAGCTTGGAGGACAGGGGGGATACGCAGTATTTT.

V gene TRBV28 combines with J gene TRBJ2-1; 9 bases align to TRBD2. The CDR3 is 17 amino acids. Trimming took 6 bases from V and 7 from J; bases not matched to a gene: 16. Germline V gene sequence: CDR1 MDHEN, CDR2 SYDVKM. CDR3 sequence reads: CASSPRTSATPSNEQFF. In DNA form, the CDR3 reads TGTGCCAGCAGCCCGCGGACTAGCGCGACCCCGAGTAATGAGCAGTTCTTC. Filled out from reference TRBV28 and TRBJ2-1, the complete variable domain reads DVKVTQSSRYLVKRTGEKVFLECVQDMDHENMFWYRQDPGLGLRLIYFSYDVKMKEKGDIPEGYSVSREKKERFSLILESASTNQTSMYLCASSPRTSATPSNEQFFGPGTRLTVL.

This clonotype was picked up a small number of times. This chain connects TRBV6-2 or TRBV6-3 to TRBJ1-6; D is possibly TRBD1 (6 bases). The V gene lost 5 bases and the J gene lost 7 bases, with 12 bases spanning the gap. The CDR3 loop spans 14 amino acids. From germline, CDR1 is MNHEY and CDR2 SVGEGT. The CDR3 sequence is CASSEQGRNSPLHF. The CDR3 bases are TGTGCCAGCAGTGAACAGGGCCGAAATTCACCCCTCCACTTT.

This clonotype was detected only a few times. The V call is TRBV7-2, the J call TRBJ2-7; D unresolved. Germline V gene data show CDR1 as SGHTA and CDR2 as FQGNSA. Trimming pared 5 bases from V and 3 bases from J, leaving 17 bases between. There are 15 residues in the CDR3. For the CDR3, the DNA is TGTGCCAGCAGCGCCCAGATAGGGAACTACTACGAGCAGTACTTC. The encoded protein is CASSAQIGNYYEQYF.

V and J are TRBV4-1 and TRBJ1-2; 7 nucleotides match TRBD1. The CDR3 is 16 residues long. CDR1 is MGHRA, CDR2 YSYEKL, per germline. V lost 0 bases and J lost 7; bases outside the gene matches: 11. The CDR3 sequence is CASSQEPVRGRAGYTF. As DNA, the CDR3 is TGCGCCAGCAGCCAAGAGCCCGTTAGGGGGCGAGCTGGCTACACCTTC.

The genes are TRBV5-6 and TRBJ1-1; 9 nucleotides match TRBD1. The CDR3 spans 15 residues. V dropped 2 bases and J dropped 2; count of bases not matched to a gene: 4. Germline values: CDR1 SGHDT, CDR2 YYEEEE. The CDR3: CASSFRDRVNTEAFF. The DNA for the CDR3 is TGTGCCAGCAGCTTCCGGGACAGGGTTAACACTGAAGCTTTCTTT.

The chain couples TRBV7-2 to TRBJ1-1; 7 bases map to TRBD1. In germline, CDR1 is SGHTA, CDR2 FQGNSA. The CDR3 has 14 amino acids. V dropped 4 bases and J dropped 5; count of bases not matched to a gene: 7. The CDR3 coding sequence is TGTGCCAGCAGCTCGTGGACAGGCCGGACTGAAGCTTTCTTT. Its translation is CASSSWTGRTEAFF.

This rearrangement joins TRBV21-1 to TRBJ2-7; TRBD1 is taken as the D call from the table, unchecked against the DNA. TRBV21-1 is designated a pseudogene. This CDR3 region has 16 residues. CDR3 sequence reads: CASSIGGTGLGYEQYV. DNA of the CDR3: TGTGCCAGCAGCATCGGAGGGACAGGGTTGGGATACGAGCAGTACGTC.

The chain joins TRBV4-3 to TRBJ2-7, with D possibly being TRBD1 (5 bases). V lost 0 bases and J 5 bases, leaving 14 bases between the germline ends. The CDR3 runs 15 residues. CDR1 is LGHNA, CDR2 YSLEER, per germline. CDR3 bases: TGCGCCAGCAGCCAAGATTTCGGCAGGGTGGACGAGCAGTACTTC. This encodes CASSQDFGRVDEQYF.

In DNA form, the CDR3 reads TGTGCCAGCAGCGTCGGGGGGGCCTCCTCTGGAAACACCATATATTTT. Translation: CASSVGGASSGNTIYF. This chain connects TRBV27 to TRBJ1-3, with D possibly matching TRBD1 (6 bases). From germline, CDR1 is MNHEY and CDR2 SMNVEV (reference sequence). V dropped 6 bases and J dropped 0 bases, with 15 bases sitting between them. The length of the CDR3 is 16 residues.

This clonotype occurred a few times. The chain joins TRBV5-1 to TRBJ2-7; D uncertain. From germline, CDR1 is SGHRS and CDR2 YFSETQ. V lost 4 bases and J lost 6, with 8 bases in between. This CDR3 contains 11 residues. The CDR3 region is CASSARSEQYF. DNA for the CDR3: TGCGCCAGCAGCGCCAGGTCCGAGCAGTACTTC.

The J gene is TRBJ2-5, the V gene TRBV5-1; no reliable D call. The V gene's germline CDR1 is SGHRS and CDR2 YFSETQ. V lost 1 base and J lost 6, with 13 bases in between. The CDR3 loop spans 14 amino acids. CDR3 loop: CASSLFCTAKTQYF. CDR3 DNA sequence: TGCGCCAGCAGCTTGTTTTGTACGGCAAAGACCCAGTACTTC. Full variable domain (rest looked up from reference TRBV5-1 and TRBJ2-5): KAGVTQTPRYLIKTRGQQVTLSCSPISGHRSVSWYQQTPGQGLQFLFEYFSETQRNKGNFPGRFSGRQFSNSRSEMNVSTLELGDSALYLCASSLFCTAKTQYFGPGTRLLVL.

V gene TRBV6-5 combines with J gene TRBJ2-7; D remains unclear. The CDR3 is 14 amino acids. CDR1 is MNHEY and CDR2 is SVGAGI in the germline V gene. Trimming pared 6 bases from V and 2 bases from J, leaving 14 bases between. The CDR3: CASSPRAFAYEQYF. The CDR3 coding sequence is TGTGCCAGCAGCCCTAGGGCCTTCGCCTACGAGCAGTACTTC.

This clonotype was counted ten times or more. The J gene is TRBJ2-2, the V gene TRBV7-3; D uncertain. Looked up from germline, CDR1 is SGHTA and CDR2 is FQGTGA. The V and J ends lost 5 bases and 10 bases respectively, with 11 bases between them. The CDR3 runs 12 residues. In DNA form, the CDR3 reads TGTGCCAGCAGCCCGAGTGGTGAGGAGCTGTTTTTT. Its protein product is CASSPSGEELFF.

This sequence joins TRBV14 and TRBJ2-5, with a tentative D call TRBD1 (6 bases). Germline V gene data show CDR1 as SGHDN and CDR2 as FVKESK. The CDR3 consists of 16 residues. Trimming left V 0 bases short and J 1 base short, with 12 bases between. CDR3 residues: CASSQDSGHTQETQYF. CDR3 sequence (DNA): TGTGCCAGCAGCCAAGATTCGGGACATACCCAAGAGACCCAGTACTTC.

This clonotype was seen a handful of times. This sequence joins TRBV5-1 and TRBJ2-3, with D tentatively TRBD1 (6 bases). V shed 4 bases and J shed 4 bases, with 16 bases lying between them. CDR1 is SGHRS, CDR2 YFSETQ, per germline. The CDR3 is 15 amino acids. CDR3 coding DNA: TGCGCCAGCAGCACCTCCGGACAGAAAGCAGATACGCAGTATTTT. Its translation: CASSTSGQKADTQYF.

There are a few counts of this clonotype. The DNA of the CDR3 is TGTGCCAGCAGTTTTTCTACCCCTTATGGCTACACCTTC. Its protein product is CASSFSTPYGYTF. V and J are TRBV12-3 or TRBV12-4 and TRBJ1-2; D gene ambiguous. V gave up 3 bases and J gave up 5 bases, with 10 bases separating them. The CDR3 is made up of 13 amino acids.

This clonotype came up a few times. The chain combines TRBV5-1 with TRBJ2-3; D is perhaps TRBD2 (5 bases). V was pared by 4 bases and J by 4 bases, with 13 bases between. Germline V gives CDR1 SGHRS, CDR2 YFSETQ. The CDR3 has 14 residues. In DNA form, the CDR3 reads TGCGCCAGCAGCATTCGACTACGCCCAGATACGCAGTATTTT. It encodes CASSIRLRPDTQYF.

This clonotype was observed many times. V is TRBV20-1 and J is TRBJ2-5; the D is unclear. The germline CDR1 and CDR2 sequences are DFQATT and SNEGSKA (reference sequence). The CDR3 extends over 13 amino acids. The ends were cut back, 0 bases at V and 2 bases at J, with 7 bases in the middle. The CDR3 loop reads CSARDSLQETQYF. CDR3 DNA: TGCAGTGCTAGAGACTCTCTTCAAGAGACCCAGTACTTC.

V gene TRBV6-6 combines with J gene TRBJ2-2, with a possible D match to TRBD2 (5 bases). This CDR3 has 16 residues. CDR1 is MNHNY, CDR2 SVGAGI, per germline (reference sequence). Trimming shortened V by 0 bases and J by 4 bases, and 12 bases separated the two germline ends. The DNA of the CDR3 is TGTGCCAGCAGTTACTCGGCTAGCTGGGCCACCGGGGAGCTGTTTTTT. Protein product: CASSYSASWATGELFF.

This clonotype was picked up a small number of times. This sequence joins TRBV6-4 and TRBJ1-6; D gene unclear. CDR1 is MRHNA and CDR2 is SNTAGT in the germline V gene. The CDR3 sequence is 18 residues long. V lost 0 bases and J 9 bases, leaving 21 bases between the germline ends. The CDR3 bases are TGTGCCAGCAGTGACTCCTTCCAGACCACATGGCGGGGTTCACCCCTCCACTTT. It encodes CASSDSFQTTWRGSPLHF.

This clonotype was recorded a few times. The chain is built from TRBV5-1 and TRBJ1-3, with 9 bases that match TRBD1. This CDR3 comprises 16 residues. Germline V gene data show CDR1 as SGHRS and CDR2 as YFSETQ. V gave up 0 bases and J gave up 1 base; unmatched junction bases: 2. The CDR3 DNA sequence: TGCGCCAGCAGCTTGGAAGGGACAGGGTCTGGAAACACCATATATTTT. Translated, it gives CASSLEGTGSGNTIYF. Full variable domain (outside the CDR3, taken from reference TRBV5-1 and TRBJ1-3): KAGVTQTPRYLIKTRGQQVTLSCSPISGHRSVSWYQQTPGQGLQFLFEYFSETQRNKGNFPGRFSGRQFSNSRSEMNVSTLELGDSALYLCASSLEGTGSGNTIYFGEGSWLTVV.

This clonotype was recorded at least ten times. J is TRBJ1-2 and V is TRBV12-3 or TRBV12-4; maybe TRBD1 (6 bases). The V end was cut by 2 bases, the J end by 6 bases, with 16 bases between. This CDR3 has 15 amino acids. The CDR3 reads CASSLYRVWENGYTF. The DNA of the CDR3 is TGTGCCAGCAGTTTATACAGGGTATGGGAGAATGGCTACACCTTC.